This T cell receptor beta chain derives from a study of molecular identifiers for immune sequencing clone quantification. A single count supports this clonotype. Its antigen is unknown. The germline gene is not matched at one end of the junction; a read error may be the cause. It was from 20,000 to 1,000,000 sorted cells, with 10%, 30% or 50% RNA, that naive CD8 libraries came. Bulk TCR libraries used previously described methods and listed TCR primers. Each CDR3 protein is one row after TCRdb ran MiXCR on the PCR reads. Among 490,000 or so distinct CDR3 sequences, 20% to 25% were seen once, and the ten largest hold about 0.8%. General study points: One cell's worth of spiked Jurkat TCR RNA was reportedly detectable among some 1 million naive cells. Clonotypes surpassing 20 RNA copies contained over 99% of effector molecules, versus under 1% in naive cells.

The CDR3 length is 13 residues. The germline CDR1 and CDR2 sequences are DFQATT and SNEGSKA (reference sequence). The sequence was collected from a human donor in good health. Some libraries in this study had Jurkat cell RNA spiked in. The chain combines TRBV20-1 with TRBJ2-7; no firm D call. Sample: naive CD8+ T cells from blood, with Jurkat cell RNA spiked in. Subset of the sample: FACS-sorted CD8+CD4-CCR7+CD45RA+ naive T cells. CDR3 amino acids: CSARGGLYYEQHF. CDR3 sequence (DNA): TGCAGTGCTAGAGGGGGATTGTACTACGAGCAGCACTTC.